The 24 T cell receptor beta chains in this list originate from one sample, sequenced in a study of shared clonotypes between healthy human individuals. Generated by immunoSEQ multiplex PCR, the TCRdb table keeps only in-frame clones and is missing some. This table holds fewer than 600,000 clones, about 80% found once. Sequences were obtained from PBMCs. Receptor source: a woman in her thirties or forties in good health. Some clones in this sample may be carry-over from other donors' samples.

The V call is TRBV9, the J call TRBJ2-7; weak D call: TRBD1 (5 bases). Germline CDR1 reads SGDLS; CDR2 reads YYNGEE. V was clipped by 4 bases and J by 9 bases, with 11 bases between them. The CDR3 totals 11 residues. CDR3 residues: CASSSGALQYF. The DNA of the CDR3 is TGTGCCAGCAGCTCTGGGGCCTTGCAGTACTTC.

The rearrangement links TRBV19 to TRBJ2-5; 11 nucleotides match TRBD2. Germline-derived CDR1 and CDR2 are LNHDA and SQIVND (reference sequence). The CDR3 is 15 residues long. J lost 4 bases, V lost 3 bases, and 4 bases had no gene match. CDR3 residues: CASSIPLAGVETQYF. Here the CDR3 DNA reads TGTGCCAGTAGTATCCCACTAGCGGGAGTAGAGACCCAGTACTTC.

The J gene is TRBJ2-7, the V gene TRBV9; 8 nucleotides match TRBD2. The CDR3 has 15 residues. The V segment lost 2 bases and the J segment 4 bases; nucleotides outside the gene matches: 8. The V gene's germline CDR1 is SGDLS and CDR2 YYNGEE. CDR3 in DNA: TGTGCCAGCAGCGTCCGAGCGGGGGAAGGGTACGAGCAGTACTTC. This codes for CASSVRAGEGYEQYF.

This clone was recorded a few times. The sample carries other DNA sequences with the same CDR3. This chain connects TRBV18 to TRBJ2-1, with D possibly being TRBD2 (6 bases). There are 16 residues in the CDR3. V was clipped by 2 bases and J by 0 bases, with 11 bases between them. Germline CDR1 is KGHSH and CDR2 is LQKENI. The CDR3 here is CASSPGRDSSYNEQFF. The CDR3 DNA sequence: TGTGCCAGCTCACCAGGGCGGGATAGCTCCTACAATGAGCAGTTCTTC.

The CDR3 sequence is CASRRDLNSEQYF. The CDR3 bases are TGCGCCAGCAGAAGGGACCTCAATTCCGAGCAGTACTTC. This chain uses TRBV4-3 with TRBJ2-5, with D perhaps being TRBD1 or TRBD2 (5 bases each). Judging by the DNA end, TRBJ2-7 fits better; the J call may be wrong. Per the germline V gene, CDR1 is LGHNA and CDR2 is YSLEER. The CDR3 covers 13 residues.

The chain couples TRBV4-3 to TRBJ2-1; D is possibly TRBD2 (6 bases). CDR1 is LGHNA and CDR2 is YSLEER in the germline V gene. This CDR3 is built from 15 residues. Trimming shortened V by 5 bases and J by 6 bases, and 17 bases separated the two germline ends. CDR3 nucleotide sequence: TGCGCCAGCAGCACCCTGCCCCTACTAGCCAATGAGCAGTTCTTC. Protein product: CASSTLPLLANEQFF.

The V and J genes are TRBV7-2 and TRBJ1-1, with 7 nucleotides matching TRBD1. This CDR3 has 16 amino acids. Unmatched junction bases numbered 17, after V lost 2 bases and J lost 11 bases. Germline lookup yields CDR1 SGHTA and CDR2 FQGNSA. The chain's CDR3 is CASSLRASGTEKGAFF. In nucleotides, the CDR3 is TGTGCCAGCAGCTTAAGGGCAAGCGGGACAGAAAAAGGGGCTTTCTTT.

Concerning this clone itself: A much bigger clone sits one base away, suggesting this may be a read error. The chain is built from TRBV6-6 and TRBJ1-5; 7 bases line up with TRBD1. Looked up from germline, CDR1 is MNHNY and CDR2 is SVGAGI (reference sequence). J lost 3 bases, V lost 5 bases, and 1 base had no gene match. The CDR3 covers 13 residues. The CDR3 spells CASSGQVNQPQHF. CDR3 DNA: TGTGCCAGCAGTGGACAGGTCAATCAGCCCCAGCATTTT.

V is TRBV2 and J is TRBJ1-5, with 7 bases matching TRBD1. The CDR3 runs to 14 residues. From germline, CDR1 is SNHLY and CDR2 FYNNEI. V lost 5 bases and J lost 4; bases outside the gene matches: 5. The CDR3 sequence: CASSPRQGNQPQHF. The CDR3 nucleotides are TGTGCCAGCAGTCCCCGACAGGGTAATCAGCCCCAGCATTTT.

The rearrangement joins TRBV27 to TRBJ2-5; TRBD1 agrees at 9 bases. Germline values: CDR1 MNHEY, CDR2 SMNVEV (reference sequence). The CDR3 is 16 amino acids. J lost 7 bases, V lost 2 bases, and 11 bases had no gene match. CDR3 bases: TGTGCCAGCAGTTTAACAGGGGGCGAGCATTTCGGGACCCAGTACTTC. This codes for CASSLTGGEHFGTQYF.

The CDR3 here is CASGGASTDTQYF. As DNA, the CDR3 is TGTGCCAGTGGAGGAGCCAGCACAGATACGCAGTATTTT. This chain uses TRBV19 with TRBJ2-3, with D possibly TRBD2 on 5 matching bases. CDR1 and CDR2 from the germline V gene are LNHDA and SQIVND (reference sequence). V gave up 8 bases and J gave up 0 bases, with 9 bases separating them. The CDR3 consists of 13 residues.

This clone was seen only a few times. The chain joins TRBV7-6 to TRBJ1-2; 7 bases are a match to TRBD1. The CDR3 length is 13 residues. V lost 4 bases and J lost 8; bases outside the gene matches: 7. Germline assignment: CDR1 SGHVS and CDR2 FNYEAQ. CDR3: CASSWRDRGGYTF. The CDR3 DNA reads as TGTGCCAGCAGCTGGCGGGACAGAGGCGGCTACACCTTC.

This chain connects TRBV27 to TRBJ2-3; D is undetermined. V was clipped by 3 bases and J by 5 bases, with 12 bases between them. Germline CDR1 is MNHEY and CDR2 is SMNVEV (reference sequence). This CDR3 is 14 amino acids long. The CDR3 bases are TGTGCCAGCAGTTTTGTGGGCCGGTTAGATACGCAGTATTTT. Amino acid sequence: CASSFVGRLDTQYF.

This rearrangement joins TRBV5-4 to TRBJ2-7; the D gene is possibly TRBD1 (5 bases). This CDR3 has 14 residues. Germline V lookup: CDR1 SGHNT, CDR2 YYREEE (reference sequence). Deletions cut 2 bases from V and 2 bases from J, with 11 bases between. The CDR3 nucleotides are TGTGCCAGCAGCTTAGACAGAGGACCCTACGAGCAGTACTTC. Its protein product is CASSLDRGPYEQYF.

This chain joins TRBV14 and TRBJ2-7, with 7 bases that match TRBD1. CDR3 length: 14 residues. Germline values: CDR1 SGHDN, CDR2 FVKESK. The V and J ends lost 6 bases and 1 base, in that order; junction bases with no gene match: 6. CDR3 nucleotide sequence: TGTGCCAGCAGACCCACAGGGGTTTCCTACGAGCAGTACTTC. Translation: CASRPTGVSYEQYF.

Notes on this clone: Other DNA variants within this sample encode the same CDR3. The V gene is TRBV19, the J gene TRBJ2-2, with a tentative D call TRBD2 (5 bases). The germline V gene encodes CDR1 LNHDA and CDR2 SQIVND (reference sequence). CDR3 length equals 17 residues. Trimming took off 6 bases at V and 0 bases at J, with 17 bases between the two ends. CDR3 sequence reads: CASRLPGSAANTGELFF. CDR3 bases: TGTGCCAGTAGGCTTCCGGGATCGGCTGCGAACACCGGGGAGCTGTTTTTT.

This chain uses TRBV28 with TRBJ1-5; 7 nucleotides agree with TRBD1. CDR3 size: 15 residues. The V and J ends lost 1 base and 3 bases, in that order; junction bases with no gene match: 3. From germline, CDR1 is MDHEN and CDR2 SYDVKM. The DNA of the CDR3 is TGTGCCAGCAGTTTATTAGGGACAGACAATCAGCCCCAGCATTTT. Translation gives CASSLLGTDNQPQHF.

The rearrangement links TRBV28 to TRBJ2-7, with 12 bases aligning to TRBD2. The germline gives CDR1 MDHEN, CDR2 SYDVKM. J was trimmed by 3 bases and V by 8 bases; bases with no gene match: 14. This CDR3 spans 17 amino acids. CDR3 in amino acids: CASWSGLAGKGSYEQYF. For the CDR3, the DNA is TGTGCCAGCTGGTCCGGACTAGCGGGAAAGGGAAGCTACGAGCAGTACTTC.

This clone was seen ten or more times. The chain carries TRBV7-2 and TRBJ2-2; TRBD2 matches 8 bases. Germline CDR1 reads SGHTA; CDR2 reads FQGNSA. The trim removed 4 bases at V and 4 bases at J, leaving 2 bases unmatched. The CDR3 totals 14 residues. DNA for the CDR3: TGTGCCAGCAGCTACACTAGCGGCACCGGGGAGCTGTTTTTT. It specifies CASSYTSGTGELFF. Together with reference TRBV7-2 and TRBJ2-2, the CDR3 gives the full variable domain: GAGVSQSPSNKVTEKGKDVELRCDPISGHTALYWYRQSLGQGLEFLIYFQGNSAPDKSGLPSDRFSAERTGGSVSTLTIQRTQQEDSAVYLCASSYTSGTGELFFGEGSRLTVL.

This sequence joins TRBV7-9 and TRBJ1-5; 8 positions agree with TRBD1. Per the germline V gene, CDR1 is SEHNR and CDR2 is FQNEAQ (reference sequence). J was trimmed by 1 base and V by 5 bases; bases with no gene match: 4. CDR3 length equals 15 residues. CDR3 sequence (DNA): TGTGCCAGCAGCCAGGGACAGGTCAGCAATCAGCCCCAGCATTTT. Translation: CASSQGQVSNQPQHF.

The chain has TRBV28 and TRBJ1-1; D unclear. This CDR3 spans 14 amino acids. Between the trimmed V and J ends, which lost 5 bases and 0 bases, there was a span of 10 bases. The germline gives CDR1 MDHEN, CDR2 SYDVKM. The CDR3 DNA follows: TGTGCCAGCAGTATACAGAACATGAACACTGAAGCTTTCTTT. Translation: CASSIQNMNTEAFF.

This clone was detected only a few times. The chain uses TRBV28 and TRBJ1-1; D is uncertain. CDR1 is MDHEN, CDR2 SYDVKM, per germline. V lost 6 bases to trimming and J lost 0 bases, with 11 bases between them. This CDR3 is built from 14 residues. CDR3 residues: CASRTRVMNTEAFF. The CDR3 DNA sequence: TGTGCCAGCAGAACCAGAGTCATGAACACTGAAGCTTTCTTT.

The chain recombines TRBV9 with TRBJ2-7; TRBD1 matches 7 bases. The CDR3 extends over 14 amino acids. The V segment lost 0 bases and the J segment 3 bases; nucleotides outside the gene matches: 3. The germline V gene has CDR1 SGDLS and CDR2 YYNGEE. The CDR3: CASSVDRGGYEQYF. Written as DNA, the CDR3 is TGTGCCAGCAGCGTAGACAGGGGCGGCTACGAGCAGTACTTC.

The CDR3 here is CSGRGYTF. The CDR3 nucleotides are TGCAGTGGGAGGGGCTACACCTTC. V gene TRBV20-1 combines with J gene TRBJ1-2; D gene uncertain. There are 8 residues in the CDR3. V lost 7 bases, J lost 8 bases, and 5 bases lay in between. CDR1 and CDR2 from the germline V gene are DFQATT and SNEGSKA (reference sequence).